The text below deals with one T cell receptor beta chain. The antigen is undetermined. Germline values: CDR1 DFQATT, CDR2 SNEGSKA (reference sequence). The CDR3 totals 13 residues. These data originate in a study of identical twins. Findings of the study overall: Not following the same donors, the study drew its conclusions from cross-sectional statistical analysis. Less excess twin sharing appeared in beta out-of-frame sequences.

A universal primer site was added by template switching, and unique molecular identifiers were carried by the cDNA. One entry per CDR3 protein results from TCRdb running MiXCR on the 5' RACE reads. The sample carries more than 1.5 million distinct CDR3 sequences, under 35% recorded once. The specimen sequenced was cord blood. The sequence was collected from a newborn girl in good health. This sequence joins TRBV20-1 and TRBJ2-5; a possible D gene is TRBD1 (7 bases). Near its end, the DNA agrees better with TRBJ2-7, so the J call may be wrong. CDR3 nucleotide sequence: TGCAGTGCTAGACCCAGGGGGGCCAACGAGCAGTACTTC. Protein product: CSARPRGANEQYF.